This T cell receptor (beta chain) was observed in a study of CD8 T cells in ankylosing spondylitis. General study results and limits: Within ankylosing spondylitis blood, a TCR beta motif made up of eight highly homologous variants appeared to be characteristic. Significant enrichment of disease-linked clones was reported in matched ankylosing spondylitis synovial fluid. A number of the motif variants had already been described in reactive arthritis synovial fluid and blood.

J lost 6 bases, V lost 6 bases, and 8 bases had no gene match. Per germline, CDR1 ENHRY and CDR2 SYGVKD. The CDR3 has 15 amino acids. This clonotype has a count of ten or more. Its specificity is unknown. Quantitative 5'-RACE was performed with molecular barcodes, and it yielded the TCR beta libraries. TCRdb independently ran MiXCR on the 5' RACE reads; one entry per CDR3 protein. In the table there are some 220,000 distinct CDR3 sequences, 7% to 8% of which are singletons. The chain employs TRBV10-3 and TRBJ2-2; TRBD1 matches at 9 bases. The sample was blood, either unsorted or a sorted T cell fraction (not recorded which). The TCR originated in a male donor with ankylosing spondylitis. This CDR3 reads CAISPDRGLSGELFF. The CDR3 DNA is TGTGCCATCAGCCCGGACAGGGGCTTGTCCGGGGAGCTGTTTTTT.